The clone carrying this T cell receptor beta chain has more than one count but fewer than ten. The time point was: persistent/refractory GD, antithyroid drugs over 5 years with positive TRAb. The TCR library was prepared using RNA isolated from PBMCs. Building of the TCR beta libraries involved iRepertoire HTBI primers and Arm-PCR of CDR3 regions. TCRdb re-derived calls from the multiplex PCR reads in MiXCR, one entry per CDR3 protein. Among 700,000 or so distinct CDR3 sequences listed, approximately 29% were seen once. These data are taken from a study of regulatory T cells in long-lasting Graves disease. This CDR3 comprises 14 residues. After removal of 2 bases from V and 4 bases from J, the junction contained 4 bases not matched to a gene.

The chain couples TRBV12-3 or TRBV12-4 to TRBJ1-2, with TRBD1 identical over 7 bases. The TCR sequence derives from a female donor with Graves disease. The starting material was peripheral blood mononuclear cells (PBMCs), obtained when the disease was refractory, from a patient treated with antithyroid drugs. The CDR3, as DNA: TGTGCCAGCAGTTTAAAGGGGGCGGGCTATGGCTACACCTTC. It translates to CASSLKGAGYGYTF.